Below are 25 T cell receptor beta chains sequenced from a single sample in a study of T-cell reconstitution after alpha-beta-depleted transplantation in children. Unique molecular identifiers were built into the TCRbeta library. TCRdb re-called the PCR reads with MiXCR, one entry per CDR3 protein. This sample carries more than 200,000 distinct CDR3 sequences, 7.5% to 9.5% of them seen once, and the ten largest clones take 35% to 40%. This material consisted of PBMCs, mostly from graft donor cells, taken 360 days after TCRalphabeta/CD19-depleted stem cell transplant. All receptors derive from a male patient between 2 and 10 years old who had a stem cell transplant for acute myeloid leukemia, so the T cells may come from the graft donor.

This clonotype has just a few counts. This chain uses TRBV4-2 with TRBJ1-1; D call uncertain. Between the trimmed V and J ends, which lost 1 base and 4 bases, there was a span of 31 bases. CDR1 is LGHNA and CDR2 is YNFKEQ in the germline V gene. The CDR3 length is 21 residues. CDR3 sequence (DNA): TGTGCCAGCAGCCAAGGCCGCGGTCGGATCGGCGAGGGCCCGGGAACCACTGAAGCTTTCTTT. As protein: CASSQGRGRIGEGPGTTEAFF.

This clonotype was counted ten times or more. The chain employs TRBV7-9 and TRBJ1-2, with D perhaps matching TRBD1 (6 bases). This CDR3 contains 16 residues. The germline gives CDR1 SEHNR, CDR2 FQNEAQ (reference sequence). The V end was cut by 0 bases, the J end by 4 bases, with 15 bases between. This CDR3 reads CASSLALEGGGYGYTF. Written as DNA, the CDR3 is TGTGCCAGCAGCTTAGCGCTGGAGGGGGGAGGCTATGGCTACACCTTC.

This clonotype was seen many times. CDR3 amino acids: CASTGNTEAFF. In DNA form, the CDR3 reads TGTGCCAGCACTGGGAACACTGAAGCTTTCTTT. J is TRBJ1-1 and V is TRBV7-2; D remains unclear. Looked up from germline, CDR1 is SGHTA and CDR2 is FQGNSA. There are 11 residues in the CDR3. V lost 7 bases, J lost 1 base, and 4 bases lay in between.

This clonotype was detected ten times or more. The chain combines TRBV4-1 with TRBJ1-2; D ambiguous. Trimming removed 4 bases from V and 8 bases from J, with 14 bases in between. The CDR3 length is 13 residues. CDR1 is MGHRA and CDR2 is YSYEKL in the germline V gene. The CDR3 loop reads CASSPLGEKGYTF. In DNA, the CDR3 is TGCGCCAGCAGCCCCCTCGGGGAGAAGGGCTACACCTTC.

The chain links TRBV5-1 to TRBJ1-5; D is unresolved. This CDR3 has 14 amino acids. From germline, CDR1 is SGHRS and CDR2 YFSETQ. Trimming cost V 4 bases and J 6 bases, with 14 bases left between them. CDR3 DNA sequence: TGCGCCAGCAGCCCGGGTCCCCGGGGTCAGCCCCAGCATTTT. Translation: CASSPGPRGQPQHF.

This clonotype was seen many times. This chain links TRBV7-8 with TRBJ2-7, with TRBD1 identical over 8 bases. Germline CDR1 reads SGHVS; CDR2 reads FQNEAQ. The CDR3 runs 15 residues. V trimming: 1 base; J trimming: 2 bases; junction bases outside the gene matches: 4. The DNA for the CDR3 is TGTGCCAGCAGCTTAGAAGGGACAGGAACCTACGAGCAGTACTTC. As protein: CASSLEGTGTYEQYF. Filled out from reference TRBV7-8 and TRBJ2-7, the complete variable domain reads GAGVSQSPRYKVAKRGQDVALRCDPISGHVSLFWYQQALGQGPEFLTYFQNEAQLDKSGLPSDRFFAERPEGSVSTLKIQRTQQEDSAVYLCASSLEGTGTYEQYFGPGTRLTVT.

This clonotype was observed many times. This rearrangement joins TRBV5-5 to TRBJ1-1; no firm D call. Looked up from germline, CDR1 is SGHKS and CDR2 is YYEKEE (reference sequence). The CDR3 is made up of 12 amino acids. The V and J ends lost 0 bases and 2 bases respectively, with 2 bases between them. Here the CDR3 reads CASSLVNTEAFF. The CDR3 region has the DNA TGTGCCAGCAGCTTGGTCAACACTGAAGCTTTCTTT. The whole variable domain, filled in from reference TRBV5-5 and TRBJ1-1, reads DAGVTQSPTHLIKTRGQQVTLRCSPISGHKSVSWYQQVLGQGPQFIFQYYEKEERGRGNFPDRFSARQFPNYSSELNVNALLLGDSALYLCASSLVNTEAFFGQGTRLTVV.

The CDR3 sequence: CARRDRQGGYTF. As DNA, the CDR3 is TGTGCCAGACGGGACCGTCAAGGTGGCTACACCTTC. V is TRBV7-6 and J is TRBJ1-2; D might be TRBD1 (5 bases). CDR1 is SGHVS and CDR2 is FNYEAQ in the germline V gene. V was trimmed by 9 bases and J by 7 bases, leaving 15 bases between them. There are 12 residues in the CDR3.

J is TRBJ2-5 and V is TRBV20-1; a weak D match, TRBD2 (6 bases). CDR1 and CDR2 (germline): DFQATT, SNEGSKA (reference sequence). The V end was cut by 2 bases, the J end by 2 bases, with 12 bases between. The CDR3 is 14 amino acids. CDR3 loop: CSARRGAGQETQYF. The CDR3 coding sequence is TGCAGTGCTAGAAGAGGAGCGGGTCAAGAGACCCAGTACTTC.

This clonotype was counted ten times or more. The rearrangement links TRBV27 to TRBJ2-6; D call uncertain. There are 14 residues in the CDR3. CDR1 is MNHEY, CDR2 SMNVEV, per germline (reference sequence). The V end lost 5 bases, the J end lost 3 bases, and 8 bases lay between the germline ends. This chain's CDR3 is CASSEDRGANVLTF. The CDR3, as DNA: TGTGCCAGCAGTGAGGACCGTGGGGCCAACGTCCTGACTTTC.

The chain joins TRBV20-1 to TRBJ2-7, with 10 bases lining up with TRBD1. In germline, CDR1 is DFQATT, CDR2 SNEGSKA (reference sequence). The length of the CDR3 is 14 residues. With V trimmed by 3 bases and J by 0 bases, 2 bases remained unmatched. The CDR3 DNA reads TGCAGTGCTAGGAGACAGGGGGCCTCCTACGAGCAGTACTTC. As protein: CSARRQGASYEQYF.

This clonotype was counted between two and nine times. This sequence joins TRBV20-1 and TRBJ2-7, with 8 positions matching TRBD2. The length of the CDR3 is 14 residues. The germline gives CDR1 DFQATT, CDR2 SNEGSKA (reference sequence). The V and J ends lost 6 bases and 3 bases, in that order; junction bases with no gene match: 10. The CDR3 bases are TGCAGTGCAACCAGGACTAGCTACTACTACGAGCAGTACTTC. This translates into CSATRTSYYYEQYF.

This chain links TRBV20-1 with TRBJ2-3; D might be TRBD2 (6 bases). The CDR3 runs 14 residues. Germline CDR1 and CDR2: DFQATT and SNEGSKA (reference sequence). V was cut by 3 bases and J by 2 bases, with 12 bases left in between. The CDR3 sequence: CSARWRGHTDTQYF. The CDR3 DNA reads TGCAGTGCTAGGTGGAGGGGCCACACAGATACGCAGTATTTT.

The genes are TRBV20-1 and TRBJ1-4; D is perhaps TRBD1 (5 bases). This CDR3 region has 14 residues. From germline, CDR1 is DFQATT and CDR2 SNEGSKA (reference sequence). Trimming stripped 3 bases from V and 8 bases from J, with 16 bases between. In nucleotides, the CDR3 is TGCAGTGCTAGCCTGGGGACGATAAGGGAAAAACTGTTTTTT. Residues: CSASLGTIREKLFF.

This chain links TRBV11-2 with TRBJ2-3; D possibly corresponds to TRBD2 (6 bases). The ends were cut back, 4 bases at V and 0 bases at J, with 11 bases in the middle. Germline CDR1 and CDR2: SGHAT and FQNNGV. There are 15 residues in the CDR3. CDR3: CASSSVGGSTDTQYF. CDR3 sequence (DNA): TGTGCCAGCAGCTCCGTCGGGGGAAGCACAGATACGCAGTATTTT. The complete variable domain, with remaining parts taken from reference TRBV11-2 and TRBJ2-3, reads EAGVAQSPRYKIIEKRQSVAFWCNPISGHATLYWYQQILGQGPKLLIQFQNNGVVDDSQLPKDRFSAERLKGVDSTLKIQPAKLEDSAVYLCASSSVGGSTDTQYFGPGTRLTVL.

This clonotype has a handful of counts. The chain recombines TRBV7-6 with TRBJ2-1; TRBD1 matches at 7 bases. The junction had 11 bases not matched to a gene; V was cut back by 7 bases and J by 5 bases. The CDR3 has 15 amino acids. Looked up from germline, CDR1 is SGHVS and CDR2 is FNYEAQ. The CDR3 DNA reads TGTGCCAGCACCCTTTACGGGACAGCCCACAATGAGCAGTTCTTC. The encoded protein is CASTLYGTAHNEQFF.

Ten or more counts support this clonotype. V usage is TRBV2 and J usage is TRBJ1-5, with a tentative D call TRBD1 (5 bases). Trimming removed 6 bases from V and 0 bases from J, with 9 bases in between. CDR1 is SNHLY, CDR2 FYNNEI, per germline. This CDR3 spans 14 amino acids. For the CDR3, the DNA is TGTGCCAGCAGCGGACAATATAGCAATCAGCCCCAGCATTTT. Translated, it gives CASSGQYSNQPQHF.

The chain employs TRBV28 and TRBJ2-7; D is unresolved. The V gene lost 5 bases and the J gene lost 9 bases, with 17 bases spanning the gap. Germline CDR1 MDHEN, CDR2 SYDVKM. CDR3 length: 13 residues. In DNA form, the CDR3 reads TGTGCCAGCAGTCTGCCGACCCGATCCTGGCAGTACTTC. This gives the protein CASSLPTRSWQYF.

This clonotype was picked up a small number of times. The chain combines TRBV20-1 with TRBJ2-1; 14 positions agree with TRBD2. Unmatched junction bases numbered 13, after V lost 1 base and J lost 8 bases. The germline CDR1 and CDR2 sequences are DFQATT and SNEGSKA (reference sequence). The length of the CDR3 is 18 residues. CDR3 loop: CSARVSFRGTSGSYEQFF. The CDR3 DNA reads TGCAGTGCTAGAGTTTCTTTCCGCGGGACTAGCGGGAGCTATGAGCAGTTCTTC.

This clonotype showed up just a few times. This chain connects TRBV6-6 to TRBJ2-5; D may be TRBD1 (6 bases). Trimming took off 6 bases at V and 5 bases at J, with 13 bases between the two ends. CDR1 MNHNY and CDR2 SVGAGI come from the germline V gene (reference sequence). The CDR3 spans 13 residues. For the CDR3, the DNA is TGTGCCAGCAGATCCTACAGGGTTGAGACCCAGTACTTC. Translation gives CASRSYRVETQYF.

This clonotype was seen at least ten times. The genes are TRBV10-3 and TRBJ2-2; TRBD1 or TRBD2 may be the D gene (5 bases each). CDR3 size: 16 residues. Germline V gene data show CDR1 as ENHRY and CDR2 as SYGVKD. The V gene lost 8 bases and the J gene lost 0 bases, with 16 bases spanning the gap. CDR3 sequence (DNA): TGTGCCATCCGCCGGGACGTTGACGCGAACACCGGGGAGCTGTTTTTT. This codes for CAIRRDVDANTGELFF.

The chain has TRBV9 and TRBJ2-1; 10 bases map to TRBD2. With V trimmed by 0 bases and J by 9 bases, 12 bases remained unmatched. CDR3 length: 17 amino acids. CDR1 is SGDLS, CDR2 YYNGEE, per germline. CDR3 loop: CASSVDFGASGSLEQFF. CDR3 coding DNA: TGTGCCAGCAGCGTAGACTTCGGGGCTAGCGGGAGCCTTGAGCAGTTCTTC.

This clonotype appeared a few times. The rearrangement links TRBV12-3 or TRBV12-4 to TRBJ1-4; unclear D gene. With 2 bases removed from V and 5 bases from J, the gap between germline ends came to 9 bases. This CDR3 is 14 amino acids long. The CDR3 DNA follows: TGTGCCAGCAGTTTATGGGTCAGAAATGAAAAACTGTTTTTT. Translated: CASSLWVRNEKLFF.

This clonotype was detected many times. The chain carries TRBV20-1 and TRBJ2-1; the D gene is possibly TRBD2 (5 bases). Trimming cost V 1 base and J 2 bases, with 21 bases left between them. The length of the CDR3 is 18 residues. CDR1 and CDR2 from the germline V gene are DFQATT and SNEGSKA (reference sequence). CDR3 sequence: CSARGGLADTNTYNEQFF. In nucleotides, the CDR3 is TGCAGTGCTAGAGGTGGGCTAGCAGACACAAACACCTACAATGAGCAGTTCTTC.

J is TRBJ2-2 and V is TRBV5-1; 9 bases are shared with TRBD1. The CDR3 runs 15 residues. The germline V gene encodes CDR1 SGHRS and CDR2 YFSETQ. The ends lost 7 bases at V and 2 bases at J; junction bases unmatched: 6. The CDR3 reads CASHGTGTNTGELFF. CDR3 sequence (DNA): TGCGCCAGCCACGGGACAGGGACTAACACCGGGGAGCTGTTTTTT.